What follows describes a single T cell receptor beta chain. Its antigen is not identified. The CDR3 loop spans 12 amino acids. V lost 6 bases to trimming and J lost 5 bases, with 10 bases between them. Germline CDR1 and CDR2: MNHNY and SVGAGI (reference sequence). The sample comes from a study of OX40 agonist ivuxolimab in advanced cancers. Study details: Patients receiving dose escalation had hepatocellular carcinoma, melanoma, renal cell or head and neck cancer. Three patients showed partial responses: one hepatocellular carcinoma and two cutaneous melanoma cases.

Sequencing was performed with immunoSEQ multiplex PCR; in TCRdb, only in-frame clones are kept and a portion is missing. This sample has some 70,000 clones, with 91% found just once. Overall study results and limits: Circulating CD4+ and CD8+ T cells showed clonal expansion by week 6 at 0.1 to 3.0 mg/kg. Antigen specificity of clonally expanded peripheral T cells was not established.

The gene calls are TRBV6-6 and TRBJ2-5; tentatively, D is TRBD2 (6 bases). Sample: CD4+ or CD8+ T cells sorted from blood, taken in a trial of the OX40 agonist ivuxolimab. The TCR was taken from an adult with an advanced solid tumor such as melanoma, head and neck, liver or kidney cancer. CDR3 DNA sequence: TGTGCCAGCAGGGACGCGGGGGAGACCCAGTACTTC. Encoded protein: CASRDAGETQYF.